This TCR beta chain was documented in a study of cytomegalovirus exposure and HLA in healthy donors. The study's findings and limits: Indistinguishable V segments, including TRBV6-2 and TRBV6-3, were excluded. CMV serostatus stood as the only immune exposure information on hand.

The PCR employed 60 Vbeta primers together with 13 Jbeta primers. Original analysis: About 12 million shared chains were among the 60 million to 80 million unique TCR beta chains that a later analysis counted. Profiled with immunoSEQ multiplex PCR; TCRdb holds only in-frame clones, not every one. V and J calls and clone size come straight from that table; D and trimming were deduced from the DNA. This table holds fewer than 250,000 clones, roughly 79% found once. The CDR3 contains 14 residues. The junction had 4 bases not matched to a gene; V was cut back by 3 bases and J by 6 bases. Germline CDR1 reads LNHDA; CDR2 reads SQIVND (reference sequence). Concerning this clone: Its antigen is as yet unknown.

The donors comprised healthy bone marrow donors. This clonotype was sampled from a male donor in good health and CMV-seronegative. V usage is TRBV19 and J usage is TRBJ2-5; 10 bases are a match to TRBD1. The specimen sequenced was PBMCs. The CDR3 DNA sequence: TGTGCCAGTAGTATCCGGGACAGGGGACAGACCCAGTACTTC. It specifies CASSIRDRGQTQYF. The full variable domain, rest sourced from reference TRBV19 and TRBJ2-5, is DGGITQSPKYLFRKEGQNVTLSCEQNLNHDAMYWYRQDPGQGLRLIYYSQIVNDFQKGDIAEGYSVSREKKESFPLTVTSAQKNPTAFYLCASSIRDRGQTQYFGPGTRLLVL.